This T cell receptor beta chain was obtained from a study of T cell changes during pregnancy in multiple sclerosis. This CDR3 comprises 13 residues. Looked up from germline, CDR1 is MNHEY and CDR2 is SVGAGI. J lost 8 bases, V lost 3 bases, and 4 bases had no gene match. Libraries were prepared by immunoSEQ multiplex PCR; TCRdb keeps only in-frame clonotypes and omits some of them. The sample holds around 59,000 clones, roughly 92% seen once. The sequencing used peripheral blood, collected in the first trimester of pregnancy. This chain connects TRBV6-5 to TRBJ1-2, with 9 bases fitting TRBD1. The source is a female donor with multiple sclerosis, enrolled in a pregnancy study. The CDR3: CASSYRTGDGYTF. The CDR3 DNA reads TGTGCCAGCAGTTATCGGACAGGGGACGGCTACACCTTC.